These 7 T cell receptor beta chains came from one sample sequenced in a study of cytomegalovirus exposure and HLA in healthy donors. The protocol was immunoSEQ multiplex PCR, while the TCRdb copy is restricted to in-frame clones and leaves out a portion. This table has 90,000 to 150,000 clones, 70% to 90% appearing once. Sequenced: PBMCs. The origin of the receptors is a woman in her 30s in good health and CMV-seronegative.

The V call is TRBV7-9, the J call TRBJ2-7, with a tentative D call TRBD2 (7 bases). The CDR3 contains 12 residues. The V and J ends lost 3 bases and 6 bases respectively, with 9 bases between them. Germline lookup yields CDR1 SEHNR and CDR2 FQNEAQ (reference sequence). The CDR3 DNA follows: TGTGCCAGCAGCTTGGGAGGGGGCGAGCAGTACTTC. It encodes CASSLGGGEQYF.

The chain has TRBV19 and TRBJ1-2, with TRBD1 identical over 8 bases. The CDR3 is made up of 17 amino acids. V dropped 9 bases and J dropped 4; count of bases not matched to a gene: 19. The germline CDR1 and CDR2 sequences are LNHDA and SQIVND (reference sequence). CDR3 nucleotide sequence: TGTGCCAGCAAAACTCCACAGGGGGAGAAGACTCTCTATGGCTACACCTTC. Translating gives CASKTPQGEKTLYGYTF.

The rearrangement joins TRBV5-6 to TRBJ2-2; a possible D gene is TRBD1 (6 bases). Trimming took off 0 bases at V and 2 bases at J, with 11 bases between the two ends. The CDR3 extends over 16 amino acids. CDR1 and CDR2 (germline): SGHDT, YYEEEE. CDR3 in DNA: TGTGCCAGCAGCTTGGGTCAGGGGACCAACACCGGGGAGCTGTTTTTT. Its translation: CASSLGQGTNTGELFF.

The chain joins TRBV19 to TRBJ1-2; 7 bases are shared with TRBD1. The germline V gene has CDR1 LNHDA and CDR2 SQIVND (reference sequence). Trimming cost V 3 bases and J 4 bases; bases outside gene matches: 14. CDR3 length: 17 residues. CDR3 loop: CASSIQAPGQTFYGYTF. The CDR3 DNA follows: TGTGCCAGTAGTATTCAGGCGCCGGGACAGACTTTCTATGGCTACACCTTC.

The chain uses TRBV27 and TRBJ1-4, with D tentatively TRBD1 (5 bases). The CDR3 contains 16 residues. The V gene lost 5 bases and the J gene lost 8 bases, with 21 bases spanning the gap. Germline CDR1 reads MNHEY; CDR2 reads SMNVEV (reference sequence). Here the CDR3 reads CASSPWGWGKEEKLFF. The CDR3, as DNA: TGTGCCAGCAGTCCCTGGGGCTGGGGAAAGGAGGAAAAACTGTTTTTT.

V usage is TRBV30 and J usage is TRBJ1-2; possibly TRBD1 for D (5 bases). Between the trimmed V and J ends, which lost 1 base and 3 bases, there was a span of 9 bases. The CDR3 runs 13 residues. Germline-derived CDR1 and CDR2 are GTSNPN and SVGIG (reference sequence). CDR3 sequence: CAWSGGEDYGYTF. In DNA form, the CDR3 reads TGTGCCTGGAGTGGGGGGGAGGACTATGGCTACACCTTC.

The chain carries TRBV2 and TRBJ2-7, with a weak D call TRBD1 (6 bases). Per germline, CDR1 SNHLY and CDR2 FYNNEI. Deletions cut 6 bases from V and 1 base from J, with 7 bases between. This CDR3 spans 12 amino acids. The CDR3 nucleotides are TGTGCCAGCAGAGGACAGTCCTACGAGCAGTACTTC. Translated: CASRGQSYEQYF.